These T cell receptor beta chains were read from a single sample in a study of CD8 T cells in ankylosing spondylitis. MiXCR was run by TCRdb on the 5' RACE reads, yielding one entry per CDR3 protein. Here the sample spans over 600,000 distinct CDR3 sequences, under 20% being singletons. Sequenced sample: blood, either unsorted or a sorted T cell fraction (not recorded which). These receptors were obtained from a male donor with ankylosing spondylitis. CDR3s include the opening cysteine and the closing phenylalanine or tryptophan. Each record gives: clone size, D gene, V gene, J gene, CDR3 length, CDR3 protein, CDR3 DNA. D genes are given only for firm matches. A row's size may be missing; if present it is once, few, many or a size class.

NA	NA	TRBV2	TRBJ2-5	16	CASSADSGLRLKTQYF	TGTGCCAGTAGTGCGGACTCAGGCCTCCGACTTAAGACCCAGTACTTC
NA	NA	TRBV5-1	TRBJ1-2	14	CASSPKDQSYGYTF	TGCGCCAGCAGCCCTAAGGACCAGAGCTATGGCTACACCTTC
many	NA	TRBV9	TRBJ1-1	15	CASSVEGEMNTEAFF	TGTGCCAGCAGCGTAGAGGGGGAGATGAACACTGAAGCTTTCTTT
many	TRBD1	TRBV20-1	TRBJ2-7	18	CSARDPQQGAGHSYEQYF	TGCAGTGCTAGAGATCCTCAACAGGGGGCCGGTCACTCCTACGAGCAGTACTTC
NA	NA	TRBV4-3	TRBJ2-2	17	CASSQEGGLEYTGELFF	TGCGCCAGCAGCCAAGAAGGTGGACTGGAGTACACCGGGGAGCTGTTTTTT
NA	NA	TRBV20-1	TRBJ1-2	14	CSAKGPEQFYGYTF	TGCAGTGCCAAGGGCCCTGAGCAATTCTATGGCTACACCTTC
NA	TRBD2	TRBV6-1	TRBJ2-5	12	CASAGVVETQYF	TGTGCCAGCGCGGGGGTTGTTGAGACCCAGTACTTC
few	NA	TRBV5-1	TRBJ2-1	16	CASSIGRDSLHNEQFF	TGCGCCAGCAGCATCGGGCGGGACAGTCTACACAATGAGCAGTTCTTC
NA	NA	TRBV24-1	TRBJ1-5	14	CATSAPGREQPQHF	TGTGCCACCAGTGCCCCAGGACGGGAGCAGCCCCAGCATTTT
few	NA	TRBV20-1	TRBJ2-7	12	CSFLETTYEQYF	TGCAGTTTCCTAGAGACTACCTACGAGCAGTACTTC
few	TRBD2	TRBV10-3	TRBJ2-3	16	CAISDWTSGSTDTQYF	TGTGCCATCAGTGACTGGACTAGCGGTAGCACAGATACGCAGTATTTT
few	NA	TRBV5-1	TRBJ2-1	14	CASSRDNSYNEQFF	TGCGCCAGCTCCCGGGACAACTCCTACAATGAGCAGTTCTTC
few	NA	TRBV6-6	TRBJ1-5	13	CASSGDTGQPQHF	TGTGCCAGCAGTGGAGACACAGGACAGCCCCAGCATTTT
NA	TRBD2	TRBV15	TRBJ2-1	15	CATSREGLAGGEQFF	TGTGCCACCAGCAGAGAAGGCCTAGCGGGAGGGGAGCAGTTCTTC